The 27 T cell receptor beta chains below were found in one sample sequenced in a study of T cells after posttransplantation cyclophosphamide. Measured with immunoSEQ multiplex PCR; TCRdb has only the in-frame clones, and not every one. The sample counts approximately 35,000 clones, none seen once; the ten largest own roughly 1.1%. Sequencing input: PBMCs. The receptors shown here come from a girl aged 5-17 years in good health, CMV-negative, and a related stem cell transplant donor.

This clone has at least ten counts. The CDR3 sequence: CASSLRDRREKLFF. The CDR3 DNA sequence: TGTGCCAGCAGTTTACGGGACAGACGCGAAAAACTGTTTTTT. The gene calls are TRBV27 and TRBJ1-4; 7 nucleotides align to TRBD1. With V trimmed by 2 bases and J by 8 bases, 5 bases remained unmatched. The germline V gene encodes CDR1 MNHEY and CDR2 SMNVEV (reference sequence). The CDR3 length is 14 residues.

V gene TRBV14 combines with J gene TRBJ2-1; D perhaps matches TRBD1 (5 bases). Germline V lookup: CDR1 SGHDN, CDR2 FVKESK. The V and J ends lost 1 base and 8 bases respectively, with 9 bases between them. This CDR3 comprises 13 residues. CDR3 in amino acids: CASSQARVDEQFF. Here the CDR3 DNA reads TGTGCCAGCAGCCAAGCCAGGGTTGATGAGCAGTTCTTC. Together with reference TRBV14 and TRBJ2-1, the CDR3 gives the full variable domain: EAGVTQFPSHSVIEKGQTVTLRCDPISGHDNLYWYRRVMGKEIKFLLHFVKESKQDESGMPNNRFLAERTGGTYSTLKVQPAELEDSGVYFCASSQARVDEQFFGPGTRLTVL.

Many counts were recorded for this clone. V gene TRBV30 combines with J gene TRBJ1-2; no firm D call. The CDR3 covers 11 residues. Germline values: CDR1 GTSNPN, CDR2 SVGIG (reference sequence). Trimming cost V 8 bases and J 8 bases, with 15 bases left between them. The CDR3 nucleotides read TGTGCCACTGCCCCTCCTCGGGGCTACACCTTC. It is translated as CATAPPRGYTF. Full variable domain (rest looked up from reference TRBV30 and TRBJ1-2): SQTIHQWPATLVQPVGSPLSLECTVEGTSNPNLYWYRQAAGRGLQLLFYSVGIGQISSEVPQNLSASRPQDRQFILSSKKLLLSDSGFYLCATAPPRGYTFGSGTRLTVV.

V and J are TRBV10-3 and TRBJ2-5; 8 bases are shared with TRBD1. The J call may be wrong; the DNA end is better matched by TRBJ2-7. The CDR3 sequence is 14 residues long. Germline V lookup: CDR1 ENHRY, CDR2 SYGVKD. The CDR3 DNA reads TGTGCCATCAGTTCGGGGACAGGCTCCTACGAGCAGTACTTC. Protein sequence: CAISSGTGSYEQYF.

This clone came up many times. J is TRBJ1-1 and V is TRBV4-1, with 10 bases that match TRBD1. The CDR3 has 15 residues. The V gene end was trimmed by 3 bases and the J gene end by 1 base; junction bases not matched to a gene: 2. Germline assignment: CDR1 MGHRA and CDR2 YSYEKL. CDR3 DNA sequence: TGCGCCAGCAGCCAGGACAGGGGGTCGAACACTGAAGCTTTCTTT. Translated: CASSQDRGSNTEAFF.

This clone has a handful of counts. This CDR3 is also generated by other DNA sequences in the sample. As DNA, the CDR3 is TGTGCCTTCTCCACAGGGGTGGCTCAGCCCCAGCATTTT. It encodes CAFSTGVAQPQHF. V is TRBV30 and J is TRBJ1-5; 7 positions agree with TRBD1. The ends lost 7 bases at V and 6 bases at J; junction bases unmatched: 9. The CDR3 has 13 amino acids. From germline, CDR1 is GTSNPN and CDR2 SVGIG (reference sequence). Full variable domain (missing parts from reference TRBV30 and TRBJ1-5): SQTIHQWPATLVQPVGSPLSLECTVEGTSNPNLYWYRQAAGRGLQLLFYSVGIGQISSEVPQNLSASRPQDRQFILSSKKLLLSDSGFYLCAFSTGVAQPQHFGDGTRLSIL.

This clone has just a few counts. This chain links TRBV28 with TRBJ2-7; 9 bases are a match to TRBD2. Trimming cost V 4 bases and J 4 bases; bases outside gene matches: 23. The CDR3 covers 20 residues. The germline V gene encodes CDR1 MDHEN and CDR2 SYDVKM. In DNA, the CDR3 is TGTGCCAGCAGTTGGGCTTTAGCGGGAGTGGAGAGGTCCAAGGGTTACGAGCAGTACTTC. Its translation is CASSWALAGVERSKGYEQYF.

This clone was seen at least ten times. The chain carries TRBV7-8 and TRBJ2-1, with 11 bases aligning to TRBD2. Germline CDR1 reads SGHVS; CDR2 reads FQNEAQ. V was pared by 4 bases and J by 1 base, with 12 bases of the junction left unmatched. The CDR3 consists of 19 residues. The CDR3 protein is CASSSLVAGGRVSYNEQFF. The CDR3 nucleotides read TGTGCCAGCAGCTCCCTAGTAGCGGGGGGGCGAGTATCCTACAATGAGCAGTTCTTC.

In its sample, this clone was seen many times. J is TRBJ1-1 and V is TRBV4-2; 7 bases align to TRBD1. The germline CDR1 and CDR2 sequences are LGHNA and YNFKEQ. CDR3 length equals 17 residues. V lost 4 bases to trimming and J lost 5 bases; unmatched junction nucleotides: 16. CDR3 residues: CASSRPLGTQGGTEAFF. CDR3 in DNA: TGTGCCAGCAGCCGTCCATTGGGGACCCAGGGGGGTACTGAAGCTTTCTTT.

This clone was recorded many times. This chain connects TRBV10-3 to TRBJ1-5; the match to TRBD1 covers 8 bases. This CDR3 is built from 15 residues. V trimming: 2 bases; J trimming: 6 bases; junction bases outside the gene matches: 6. Per the germline V gene, CDR1 is ENHRY and CDR2 is SYGVKD. The CDR3 loop reads CAISEVDRGVQPQHF. DNA for the CDR3: TGTGCCATCAGTGAGGTAGACAGGGGAGTTCAGCCCCAGCATTTT.

The sample holds many counts of this clone. The V call is TRBV6-4, the J call TRBJ2-1, with 16 bases that match TRBD2. Trimming took 3 bases from V and 11 from J; bases not matched to a gene: 4. Germline-derived CDR1 and CDR2 are MRHNA and SNTAGT. The CDR3 is made up of 15 amino acids. CDR3: CASSEGTSGGDKQFF. In DNA, the CDR3 is TGTGCCAGCAGTGAAGGGACTAGCGGGGGGGACAAGCAGTTCTTC.

This clone has a count of ten or more. The chain combines TRBV4-3 with TRBJ2-1, with D tentatively TRBD2 (5 bases). The germline gives CDR1 LGHNA, CDR2 YSLEER. Trimming removed 1 base at V and 7 bases at J, with 8 bases between. The CDR3 spans 13 residues. The CDR3 is CASSQVWENEQFF. The CDR3 DNA reads TGCGCCAGCAGCCAAGTTTGGGAGAATGAGCAGTTCTTC.

This clone was observed a handful of times. At one of its ends the junction is not consistent with the germline gene, which may arise from a read error. The chain uses TRBV5-1 and TRBJ2-7, with 10 bases aligning to TRBD1. The CDR3 contains 12 residues. In germline, CDR1 is SGHRS, CDR2 YFSETQ. The CDR3 DNA reads TGCGCCAGCGGCTTGGCCGGGGGACAGGGGAGCTTC. Translated, it gives CASGLAGGQGSF.

In its sample, this clone was seen many times. The gene calls are TRBV30 and TRBJ2-2; TRBD1 agrees at 11 bases. This CDR3 has 15 residues. V lost 4 bases and J lost 4; bases outside the gene matches: 5. Germline V lookup: CDR1 GTSNPN, CDR2 SVGIG (reference sequence). The CDR3 sequence is CAWIGGTGGTGELFF. The CDR3 DNA sequence: TGTGCCTGGATCGGAGGGACAGGGGGCACCGGGGAGCTGTTTTTT.

In this sample, this clone turned up many times. The chain joins TRBV5-5 to TRBJ2-4; maybe TRBD1 (5 bases). V was trimmed by 4 bases and J by 0 bases, leaving 20 bases between them. CDR1 is SGHKS and CDR2 is YYEKEE in the germline V gene (reference sequence). The CDR3 sequence is 18 residues long. The CDR3 loop reads CASSRSRQNQLAKNIQYF. The CDR3 region has the DNA TGTGCCAGCAGCCGCAGTCGACAGAACCAACTAGCCAAAAACATTCAGTACTTC. The full variable domain, completed using reference TRBV5-5 and TRBJ2-4, is DAGVTQSPTHLIKTRGQQVTLRCSPISGHKSVSWYQQVLGQGPQFIFQYYEKEERGRGNFPDRFSARQFPNYSSELNVNALLLGDSALYLCASSRSRQNQLAKNIQYFGAGTRLSVL.

This clone was seen a handful of times. The gene calls are TRBV5-3 and TRBJ1-2; D possibly corresponds to TRBD1 (5 bases). TRBV5-3 has ORF status, its function being uncertain. Trimming cost V 4 bases and J 4 bases, with 17 bases left between them. This CDR3 has 15 residues. Written as DNA, the CDR3 is TGTGCCAGAAGCCGGTATGGAGGGGTAAGCTATGGCTACACCTTC. Translating gives CARSRYGGVSYGYTF.

This clone was observed many times. The chain is built from TRBV11-1 and TRBJ2-5, with a weak D call TRBD2 (5 bases). V lost 0 bases and J lost 6, with 26 bases in between. CDR3 length equals 19 residues. Germline-derived CDR1 and CDR2 are SGHAT and FQDESV (reference sequence). CDR3 DNA sequence: TGTGCCAGCAGCTTAGCGCTAATTTCGGACTGGCCGCGGAGACAGACCCAGTACTTC. Translated: CASSLALISDWPRRQTQYF.

There are many counts of this clone. V usage is TRBV6-1 and J usage is TRBJ2-2; TRBD2 is a possible D gene (6 bases). The ends were cut back, 6 bases at V and 4 bases at J, with 12 bases in the middle. This CDR3 comprises 14 residues. Germline V gene sequence: CDR1 MNHNS, CDR2 SASEGT. CDR3 protein: CASRRDFRTGELFF. CDR3 bases: TGTGCCAGCAGGCGGGACTTCCGCACCGGGGAGCTGTTTTTT.

This clone was observed many times. The rearrangement links TRBV6-4 to TRBJ2-3; 9 positions match TRBD2. Germline values: CDR1 MRHNA, CDR2 SNTAGT. J gave up 1 base and V 4 bases, and 0 bases lay outside the gene matches. CDR3 length: 14 residues. The CDR3 spells CASSGTSGTDTQYF. In nucleotides, the CDR3 is TGTGCCAGCAGTGGGACTAGCGGCACAGATACGCAGTATTTT.

This clone was recorded at least ten times. J is TRBJ1-2 and V is TRBV15; D call uncertain. CDR3 length: 13 residues. Trimming left V 2 bases short and J 4 bases short, with 8 bases between. Germline-derived CDR1 and CDR2 are LNHNV and YYDKDF (reference sequence). CDR3 nucleotide sequence: TGTGCCACCAGCAGACCAGGCATCTATGGCTACACCTTC. Protein product: CATSRPGIYGYTF.

This clone was counted ten times or more. V and J are TRBV6-4 and TRBJ2-1, with TRBD2 as a possible D gene (6 bases). The V gene's germline CDR1 is MRHNA and CDR2 SNTAGT. The CDR3 consists of 14 residues. The germline V and J ends were trimmed by 6 bases and 7 bases, with 16 bases remaining between them. As DNA, the CDR3 is TGTGCCAGCAGCCCATGGTCTGGGGGGAATGAGCAGTTCTTC. It encodes CASSPWSGGNEQFF.

This clone was detected many times. The rearrangement links TRBV11-2 to TRBJ1-1; D unresolved. CDR1 and CDR2 from the germline V gene are SGHAT and FQNNGV. This CDR3 has 13 amino acids. The V end was cut by 3 bases, the J end by 1 base, with 6 bases between. CDR3 sequence reads: CASSLSTNTEAFF. CDR3 coding DNA: TGTGCCAGCAGCTTGTCTACGAACACTGAAGCTTTCTTT.

This clone appeared a few times. The J gene is TRBJ2-3, the V gene TRBV6-4; TRBD2 matches at 9 bases. CDR1 MRHNA and CDR2 SNTAGT come from the germline V gene. The V and J ends lost 0 bases and 2 bases, in that order; junction bases with no gene match: 3. The CDR3 contains 16 residues. The CDR3 protein is CASSDSAGGHTDTQYF. CDR3 nucleotide sequence: TGTGCCAGCAGTGACTCAGCGGGGGGTCACACAGATACGCAGTATTTT.

This clone was found many times. This chain uses TRBV5-1 with TRBJ1-1; 7 nucleotides match TRBD1. The CDR3 has 15 residues. The germline V gene has CDR1 SGHRS and CDR2 YFSETQ. V trimming: 6 bases; J trimming: 3 bases; junction bases outside the gene matches: 11. CDR3 nucleotides: TGCGCCAGCACCCCCCGAGGGGGCCACGACACTGAAGCTTTCTTT. This encodes CASTPRGGHDTEAFF.

This clone was counted at least ten times. The chain has TRBV28 and TRBJ1-5, with TRBD1 identical over 10 bases. V gave up 4 bases and J gave up 7 bases; unmatched junction bases: 10. Looked up from germline, CDR1 is MDHEN and CDR2 is SYDVKM. The CDR3 loop spans 16 amino acids. The CDR3 DNA sequence: TGTGCCAGCAGTTACCAAGACAGGGGGCTTTACCAGCCCCAGCATTTT. It specifies CASSYQDRGLYQPQHF.

This clone was seen ten or more times. The rearrangement links TRBV2 to TRBJ2-2; 8 nucleotides agree with TRBD1. With 7 bases clipped from V and 13 bases from J, the junction kept 8 bases outside the gene matches. This CDR3 is built from 12 residues. The germline V gene has CDR1 SNHLY and CDR2 FYNNEI. CDR3: CASTGGQGRLFF. DNA of the CDR3: TGTGCCAGCACAGGCGGACAGGGAAGGCTGTTTTTT.

This chain uses TRBV6-1 with TRBJ1-1; D is possibly TRBD1 (5 bases). V lost 5 bases, J lost 1 base, and 11 bases lay in between. The CDR3 consists of 14 residues. Germline V gene data show CDR1 as MNHNS and CDR2 as SASEGT. CDR3 DNA sequence: TGTGCCAGCAGTCTCTCCGGACAGAACACTGAAGCTTTCTTT. Amino acid sequence: CASSLSGQNTEAFF.